The 12 T cell receptor beta chains given below trace back to one sample, sequenced in a study of blood T cell repertoires in COVID-19 (TCRdb year 2020). Library method: the immunoSEQ multiplex PCR assay. TCRdb obtained this table from immuneACCESS and retained in-frame rearrangements with V and J assigned. These tables miss some clones; where compared with another copy, unresolved V genes account for less than half of the shortfall, and the remainder is unexplained. The sample table shows tens of thousands of clones, and 90% to 95% are seen once. Roughly 7% of the sample is taken by the ten largest. Sample: peripheral blood. All receptors derive from a woman aged 55 to 70 with active or convalescent COVID-19.

This rearrangement joins TRBV18 to TRBJ1-2; 7 nucleotides agree with TRBD1. The CDR3 contains 15 residues. Trimming at V came to 6 bases and at J to 7 bases, leaving 14 bases not matched to a gene. The germline V gene encodes CDR1 KGHSH and CDR2 LQKENI. CDR3 region: CASSPFAETGFGYTF. For the CDR3, the DNA is TGTGCCAGCTCCCCTTTCGCGGAGACAGGGTTTGGCTACACCTTC.

The chain recombines TRBV19 with TRBJ1-3, with TRBD1 matching over 7 bases. This CDR3 region has 15 residues. V lost 7 bases and J lost 3; bases outside the gene matches: 9. Germline-derived CDR1 and CDR2 are LNHDA and SQIVND (reference sequence). CDR3 sequence: CASNVEGALGNTIYF. The CDR3 region has the DNA TGTGCCAGTAATGTTGAGGGGGCGCTTGGAAACACCATATATTTT.

This clone was recorded a few times. The genes are TRBV5-8 and TRBJ1-3; D is undetermined. The CDR3 covers 14 residues. The germline V and J ends were trimmed by 0 bases and 1 base, with 5 bases remaining between them. Germline assignment: CDR1 SGHTS and CDR2 YDEGEE. CDR3 residues: CASSLEESGNTIYF. CDR3 DNA: TGTGCCAGCAGCTTGGAGGAGTCTGGAAACACCATATATTTT.

This clone was seen only once. V usage is TRBV28 and J usage is TRBJ2-1, with D hard to call. Between the trimmed V and J ends, which lost 2 bases and 0 bases, there was a span of 11 bases. The length of the CDR3 is 16 residues. The germline CDR1 and CDR2 sequences are MDHEN and SYDVKM. As DNA, the CDR3 is TGTGCCAGCAGTTTAAACCCCAGGTTCTCCTACAATGAGCAGTTCTTC. This codes for CASSLNPRFSYNEQFF.

The table lists this clone with a count of one. This rearrangement joins TRBV6-5 to TRBJ1-2; unclear D gene. The CDR3 sequence is 11 residues long. Germline CDR1 MNHEY, CDR2 SVGAGI. V was cut by 4 bases and J by 7 bases, with 7 bases left in between. The CDR3 DNA is TGTGCCAGCAGTTTCGGAGGTGGCTACACCTTC. Protein product: CASSFGGGYTF.

This sequence joins TRBV9 and TRBJ2-2; 7 nucleotides agree with TRBD2. Germline assignment: CDR1 SGDLS and CDR2 YYNGEE. The J segment lost 1 base and the V segment lost 1 base, leaving 1 base of the junction unmatched. The CDR3 extends over 15 amino acids. CDR3 sequence reads: CASSVSGGNTGELFF. CDR3 sequence (DNA): TGTGCCAGCAGCGTATCGGGGGGGAACACCGGGGAGCTGTTTTTT.

This clone was picked up a small number of times. The rearrangement links TRBV6-4 to TRBJ2-3, with 9 bases that match TRBD2. Germline V gene lookup returns CDR1 MRHNA and CDR2 SNTAGT. J gave up 4 bases and V 4 bases, and 6 bases lay outside the gene matches. This CDR3 is 15 amino acids long. CDR3 in amino acids: CASSVLAGRSDTQYF. The DNA of the CDR3 is TGTGCCAGCAGTGTTCTAGCGGGGAGGTCAGATACGCAGTATTTT.

J is TRBJ1-4 and V is TRBV9; 9 bases match TRBD1. The length of the CDR3 is 15 residues. With 0 bases clipped from V and 6 bases from J, the junction kept 3 bases outside the gene matches. The germline CDR1 and CDR2 sequences are SGDLS and YYNGEE. The CDR3 sequence is CASSVEQGAHEKLFF. The DNA of the CDR3 is TGTGCCAGCAGCGTAGAACAGGGGGCTCATGAAAAACTGTTTTTT.

The chain combines TRBV13 with TRBJ1-3; 7 nucleotides match TRBD1. Germline V CDR1 and CDR2: PRHDT, FYEKMQ (reference sequence). V dropped 5 bases and J dropped 3; count of bases not matched to a gene: 7. The CDR3 length is 15 residues. The CDR3 DNA reads TGTGCCAGCAGCCGGGACAGCAAAAATGGAAACACCATATATTTT. Translating it yields CASSRDSKNGNTIYF.

The chain links TRBV6-5 to TRBJ1-5; D remains unclear. This CDR3 is built from 13 residues. V was cut by 2 bases and J by 6 bases, with 8 bases left in between. Per the germline V gene, CDR1 is MNHEY and CDR2 is SVGAGI. CDR3 loop: CASSYISPQPQHF. The CDR3 DNA reads TGTGCCAGCAGTTACATATCCCCTCAGCCCCAGCATTTT.

The chain carries TRBV30 and TRBJ1-4; 10 nucleotides agree with TRBD1. The germline V gene has CDR1 GTSNPN and CDR2 SVGIG (reference sequence). CDR3 length equals 14 residues. The junction had 10 bases not matched to a gene; V was cut back by 3 bases and J by 12 bases. CDR3 residues: CAWSDRQGAAELFF. Written as DNA, the CDR3 is TGTGCCTGGAGCGACAGACAGGGGGCGGCGGAACTGTTTTTT. The variable domain in full, completed from reference TRBV30 and TRBJ1-4, reads SQTIHQWPATLVQPVGSPLSLECTVEGTSNPNLYWYRQAAGRGLQLLFYSVGIGQISSEVPQNLSASRPQDRQFILSSKKLLLSDSGFYLCAWSDRQGAAELFFGSGTQLSVL.

A single count supports this clone. The gene calls are TRBV15 and TRBJ1-3, with a weak D call TRBD1 (6 bases). Germline V gene lookup returns CDR1 LNHNV and CDR2 YYDKDF (reference sequence). The ends were cut back, 4 bases at V and 0 bases at J, with 10 bases in the middle. This CDR3 has 15 amino acids. The CDR3 loop is CATSNRDNSGNTIYF. The CDR3 coding sequence is TGTGCCACCAGCAACCGGGACAACTCTGGAAACACCATATATTTT.